This entry features one T cell receptor beta chain sequence. The antigen is undetermined. An end of the junction differs from the germline gene, which may be a read error. This record comes from a study of blood T cells in healthy people across ages. Study outcomes and limitations: Higher naive T cell percentage went strongly together with higher TCR beta diversity.

A second 7 to 11 cycle PCR used barcoded and J-beta primers. MiXCR was run by TCRdb on the 5' RACE reads, yielding one entry per CDR3 protein. The sample includes around 1,700,000 distinct CDR3 sequences, 28% of them seen just once. Germline lookup yields CDR1 DFQATT and CDR2 SNEGSKA (reference sequence). The CDR3 is made up of 15 amino acids. This receptor was taken from a woman aged 25 to 39 in good health. The sequenced sample was blood. The V gene is TRBV20-1, the J gene TRBJ2-3, with D possibly being TRBD2 (6 bases). The CDR3 nucleotides are TGCAGTGCTAGAGATCCTAGCGAGAGCACAGATATGCAGTATTTT. This sequence encodes CSARDPSESTDMQYF.